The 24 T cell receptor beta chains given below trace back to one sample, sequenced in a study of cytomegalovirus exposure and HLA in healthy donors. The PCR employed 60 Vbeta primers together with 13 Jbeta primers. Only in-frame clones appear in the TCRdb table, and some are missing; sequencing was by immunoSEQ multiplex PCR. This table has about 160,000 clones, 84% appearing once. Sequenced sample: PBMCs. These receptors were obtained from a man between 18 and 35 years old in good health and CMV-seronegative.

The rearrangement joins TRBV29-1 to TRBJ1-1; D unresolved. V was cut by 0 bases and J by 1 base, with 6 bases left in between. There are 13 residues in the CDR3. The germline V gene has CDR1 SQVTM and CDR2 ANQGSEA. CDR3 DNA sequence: TGCAGCGTTGAAGATCCCGGGAACACTGAAGCTTTCTTT. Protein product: CSVEDPGNTEAFF.

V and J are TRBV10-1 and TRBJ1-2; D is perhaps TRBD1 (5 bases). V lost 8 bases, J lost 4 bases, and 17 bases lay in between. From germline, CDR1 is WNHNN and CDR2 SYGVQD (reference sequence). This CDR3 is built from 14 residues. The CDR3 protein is CASPRAATVYGYTF. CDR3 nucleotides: TGCGCCAGCCCACGAGCAGCGACAGTCTATGGCTACACCTTC.

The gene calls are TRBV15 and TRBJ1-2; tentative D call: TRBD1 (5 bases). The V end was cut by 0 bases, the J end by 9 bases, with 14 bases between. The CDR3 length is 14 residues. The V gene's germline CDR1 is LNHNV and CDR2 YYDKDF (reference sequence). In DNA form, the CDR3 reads TGTGCCACCAGCAGAGATCGGCAGGAGGGGAGCTACACCTTC. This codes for CATSRDRQEGSYTF.

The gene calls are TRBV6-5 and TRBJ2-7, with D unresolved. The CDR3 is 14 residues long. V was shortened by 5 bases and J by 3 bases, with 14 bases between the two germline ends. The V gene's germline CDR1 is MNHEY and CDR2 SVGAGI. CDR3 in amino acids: CASSHASDGYEQYF. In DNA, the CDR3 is TGTGCCAGCAGTCACGCCAGCGATGGCTACGAGCAGTACTTC.

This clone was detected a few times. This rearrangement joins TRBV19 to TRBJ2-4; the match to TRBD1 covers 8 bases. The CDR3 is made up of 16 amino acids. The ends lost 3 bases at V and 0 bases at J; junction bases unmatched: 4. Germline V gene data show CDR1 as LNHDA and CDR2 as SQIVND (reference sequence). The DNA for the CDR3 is TGTGCCAGTAGTATCCAGGGGGCTAGAGCCAAAAACATTCAGTACTTC. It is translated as CASSIQGARAKNIQYF. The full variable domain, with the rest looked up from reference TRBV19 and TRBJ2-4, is DGGITQSPKYLFRKEGQNVTLSCEQNLNHDAMYWYRQDPGQGLRLIYYSQIVNDFQKGDIAEGYSVSREKKESFPLTVTSAQKNPTAFYLCASSIQGARAKNIQYFGAGTRLSVL.

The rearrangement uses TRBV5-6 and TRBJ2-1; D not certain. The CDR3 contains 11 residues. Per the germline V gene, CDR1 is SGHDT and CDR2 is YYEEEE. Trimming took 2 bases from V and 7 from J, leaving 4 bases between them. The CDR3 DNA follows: TGTGCCAGCAGCTTCGGGAATGAGCAGTTCTTC. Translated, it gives CASSFGNEQFF.

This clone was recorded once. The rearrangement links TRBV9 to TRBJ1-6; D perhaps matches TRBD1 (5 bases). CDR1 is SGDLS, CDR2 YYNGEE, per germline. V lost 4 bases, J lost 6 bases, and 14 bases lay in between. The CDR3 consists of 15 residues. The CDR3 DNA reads TGTGCCAGCAGCTTACGACAGCTGCCTAATTCACCCCTCCACTTT. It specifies CASSLRQLPNSPLHF.

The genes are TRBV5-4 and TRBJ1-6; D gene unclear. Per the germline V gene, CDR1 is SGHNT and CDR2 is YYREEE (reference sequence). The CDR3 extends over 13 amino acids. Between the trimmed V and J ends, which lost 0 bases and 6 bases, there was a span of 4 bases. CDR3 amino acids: CASSLDGNSPLHF. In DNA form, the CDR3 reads TGTGCCAGCAGCTTGGACGGTAATTCACCCCTCCACTTT.

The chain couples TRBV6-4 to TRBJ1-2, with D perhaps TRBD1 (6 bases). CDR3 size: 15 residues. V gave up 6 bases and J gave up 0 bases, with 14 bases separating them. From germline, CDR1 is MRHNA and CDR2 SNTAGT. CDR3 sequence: CASSRQAESNYGYTF. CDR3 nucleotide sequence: TGTGCCAGCAGCCGACAGGCCGAATCTAACTATGGCTACACCTTC.

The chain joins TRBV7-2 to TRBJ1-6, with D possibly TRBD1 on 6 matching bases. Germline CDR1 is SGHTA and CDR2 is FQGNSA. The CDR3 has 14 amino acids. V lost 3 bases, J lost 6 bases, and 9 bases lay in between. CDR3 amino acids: CASSFDRFNSPLHF. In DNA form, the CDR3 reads TGTGCCAGCAGCTTCGACAGGTTTAATTCACCCCTCCACTTT.

The CDR3 sequence is CASSLLTPEEPQHF. The CDR3 region has the DNA TGTGCCAGCAGTTTGCTGACTCCTGAGGAGCCCCAGCATTTT. The J gene is TRBJ1-5, the V gene TRBV28; D unclear. The CDR3 runs to 14 residues. Germline loops: CDR1 MDHEN, CDR2 SYDVKM. The V end was cut by 3 bases, the J end by 8 bases, with 14 bases between. Using reference TRBV28 and TRBJ1-5 for the parts outside the CDR3, the full variable domain is DVKVTQSSRYLVKRTGEKVFLECVQDMDHENMFWYRQDPGLGLRLIYFSYDVKMKEKGDIPEGYSVSREKKERFSLILESASTNQTSMYLCASSLLTPEEPQHFGDGTRLSIL.

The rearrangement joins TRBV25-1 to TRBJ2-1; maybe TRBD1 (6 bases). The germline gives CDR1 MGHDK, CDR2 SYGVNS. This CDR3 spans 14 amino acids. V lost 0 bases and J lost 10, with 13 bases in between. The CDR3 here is CASSEYGTLNEQFF. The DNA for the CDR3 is TGTGCCAGCAGTGAATATGGGACATTAAACGAGCAGTTCTTC.

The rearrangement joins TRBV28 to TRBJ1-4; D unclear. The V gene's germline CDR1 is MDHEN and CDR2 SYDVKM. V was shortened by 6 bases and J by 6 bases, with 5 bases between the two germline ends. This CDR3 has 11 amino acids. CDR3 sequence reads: CASSRYEKLFF. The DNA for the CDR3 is TGTGCCAGCAGCCGGTATGAAAAACTGTTTTTT.

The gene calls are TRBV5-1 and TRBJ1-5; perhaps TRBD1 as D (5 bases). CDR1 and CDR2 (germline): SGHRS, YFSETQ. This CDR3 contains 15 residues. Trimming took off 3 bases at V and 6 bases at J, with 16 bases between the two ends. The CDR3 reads CASSSGGRVGQPQHF. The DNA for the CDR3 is TGCGCCAGCAGCTCCGGGGGAAGGGTTGGTCAGCCCCAGCATTTT.

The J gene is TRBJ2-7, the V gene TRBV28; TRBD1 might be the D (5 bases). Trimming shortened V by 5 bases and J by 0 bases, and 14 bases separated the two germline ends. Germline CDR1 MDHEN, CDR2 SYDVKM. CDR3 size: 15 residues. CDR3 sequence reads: CASSTTGAVSYEQYF. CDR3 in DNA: TGTGCCAGCAGTACCACAGGCGCCGTCTCCTACGAGCAGTACTTC.

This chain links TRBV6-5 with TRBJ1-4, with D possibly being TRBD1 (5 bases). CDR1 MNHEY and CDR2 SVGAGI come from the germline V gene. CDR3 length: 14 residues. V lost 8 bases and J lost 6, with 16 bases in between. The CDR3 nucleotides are TGTGCCAGCCTCTGGGGCAGGGAAGATGAAAAACTGTTTTTT. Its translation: CASLWGREDEKLFF.

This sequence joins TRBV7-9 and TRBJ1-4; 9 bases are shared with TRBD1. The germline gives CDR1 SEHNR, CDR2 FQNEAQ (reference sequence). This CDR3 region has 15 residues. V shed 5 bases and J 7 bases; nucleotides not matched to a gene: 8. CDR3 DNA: TGTGCCAGCAGCAGCCTCGGGACAGGGCGTGAAAAACTGTTTTTT. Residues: CASSSLGTGREKLFF.

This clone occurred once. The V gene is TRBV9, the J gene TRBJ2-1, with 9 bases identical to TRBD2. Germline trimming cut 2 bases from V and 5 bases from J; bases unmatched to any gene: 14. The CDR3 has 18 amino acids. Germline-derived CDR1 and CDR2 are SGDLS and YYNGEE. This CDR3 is CASSVRGGGSYINNEQFF. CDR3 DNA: TGTGCCAGCAGCGTCCGCGGGGGGGGCAGCTACATTAACAATGAGCAGTTCTTC.

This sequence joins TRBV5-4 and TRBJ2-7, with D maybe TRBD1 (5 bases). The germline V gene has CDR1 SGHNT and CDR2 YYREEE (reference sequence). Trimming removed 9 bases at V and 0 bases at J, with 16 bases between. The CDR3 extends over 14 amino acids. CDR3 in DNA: TGTGCCACTACAGGTGACCCCCTCTCCTACGAGCAGTACTTC. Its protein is CATTGDPLSYEQYF. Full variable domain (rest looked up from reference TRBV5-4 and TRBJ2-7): ETGVTQSPTHLIKTRGQQVTLRCSSQSGHNTVSWYQQALGQGPQFIFQYYREEENGRGNFPPRFSGLQFPNYSSELNVNALELDDSALYLCATTGDPLSYEQYFGPGTRLTVT.

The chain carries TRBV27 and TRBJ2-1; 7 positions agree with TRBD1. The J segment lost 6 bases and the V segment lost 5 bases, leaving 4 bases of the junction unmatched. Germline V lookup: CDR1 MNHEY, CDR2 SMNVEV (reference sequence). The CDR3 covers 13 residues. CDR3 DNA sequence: TGTGCCAGCAGTCAAAACAGGGGCAATGAGCAGTTCTTC. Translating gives CASSQNRGNEQFF.

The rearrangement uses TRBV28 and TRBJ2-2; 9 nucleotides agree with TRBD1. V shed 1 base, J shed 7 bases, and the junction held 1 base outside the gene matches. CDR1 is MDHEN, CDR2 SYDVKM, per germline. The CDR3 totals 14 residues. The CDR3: CASSLSDRGGELFF. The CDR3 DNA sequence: TGTGCCAGCAGTTTATCGGACAGGGGCGGGGAGCTGTTTTTT.

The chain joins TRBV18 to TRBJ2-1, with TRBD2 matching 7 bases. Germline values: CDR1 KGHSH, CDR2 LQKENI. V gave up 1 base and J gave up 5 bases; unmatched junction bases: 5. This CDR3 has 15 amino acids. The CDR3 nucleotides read TGTGCCAGCTCACCACAACTAGCGACCCACAATGAGCAGTTCTTC. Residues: CASSPQLATHNEQFF. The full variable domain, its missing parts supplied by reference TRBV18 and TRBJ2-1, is NAGVMQNPRHLVRRRGQEARLRCSPMKGHSHVYWYRQLPEEGLKFMVYLQKENIIDESGMPKERFSAEFPKEGPSILRIQQVVRGDSAAYFCASSPQLATHNEQFFGPGTRLTVL.

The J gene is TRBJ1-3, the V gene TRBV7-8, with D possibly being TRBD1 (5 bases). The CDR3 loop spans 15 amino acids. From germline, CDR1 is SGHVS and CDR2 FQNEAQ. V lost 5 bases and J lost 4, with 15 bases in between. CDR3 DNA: TGTGCCAGCAGCCGGACACTTCTAGGAGGAAACACCATATATTTT. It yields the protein CASSRTLLGGNTIYF.

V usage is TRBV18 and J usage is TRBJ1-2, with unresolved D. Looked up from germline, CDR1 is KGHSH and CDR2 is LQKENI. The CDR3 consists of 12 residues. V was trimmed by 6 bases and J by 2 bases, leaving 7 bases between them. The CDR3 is CASSSSNYGYTF. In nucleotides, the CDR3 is TGTGCCAGCTCCAGTAGCAACTATGGCTACACCTTC. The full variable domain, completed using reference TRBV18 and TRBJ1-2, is NAGVMQNPRHLVRRRGQEARLRCSPMKGHSHVYWYRQLPEEGLKFMVYLQKENIIDESGMPKERFSAEFPKEGPSILRIQQVVRGDSAAYFCASSSSNYGYTFGSGTRLTVV.